This T cell receptor beta chain was profiled in a study of T-cell memory formation after mild COVID-19. Study summary: For the most part, TCR clusters were specific to one donor. The study, taken as a whole, reports: The main location of contracting CD4+ clones was CM and EM, and that of contracting CD8+ clones was EMRA. The SARS-CoV-2 specificity of second-wave clones reaching peak at day 37 remained unverified.

Germline assignment: CDR1 SGHTA and CDR2 FQGNSA. V shed 4 bases and J shed 5 bases, with 12 bases lying between them. CDR3 size: 14 residues. Only a few counts were recorded for this clonotype. Its antigen remains unknown. TCRdb reanalysed the 5' RACE reads using MiXCR and keeps one entry per CDR3 protein. The table records approximately 250,000 distinct CDR3 sequences, 16% of them present only once. The V gene is TRBV7-2, the J gene TRBJ2-1, with D perhaps TRBD1 (6 bases). Sequencing input: PBMCs or a T cell subset sorted from them (not recorded which). The source is a man younger than 30 who had mild COVID-19 (a few samples of this study predate the infection). Cell type and time point are not known. CDR3 bases: TGTGCCAGCAGCTCTCTCGGACAGAACAATGAGCAGTTCTTC. It codes for CASSSLGQNNEQFF.